This TCR beta chain is drawn from a study of long-term antiretroviral therapy in people with HIV. Study-wide findings and caveats: In samples taken after ART, diversity increased but remained below transplant donor control levels.

Sequencing used immunoSEQ v3.0 at survey level. Clones were sequenced by immunoSEQ multiplex PCR, and TCRdb holds only the in-frame ones, with some missing. The sample has about 18,000 clones, approximately 81% seen once; the top ten hold 12% to 15%. Details on this clone: Its cognate antigen is unknown.

There are 13 residues in the CDR3. Trimming took 4 bases from V and 4 from J, leaving 11 bases between them. Germline-derived CDR1 and CDR2 are SGHRS and YFSETQ. The receptor comes from a woman between 50 and 59 years old with HIV. The sequencing here drew on unsorted PBMCs, taken 0.3 years after starting antiretroviral therapy. The chain employs TRBV5-1 and TRBJ1-2; D call uncertain. The CDR3 reads CASSPDPSYGYTF. For the CDR3, the DNA is TGCGCCAGCAGCCCGGACCCGTCCTATGGCTACACCTTC.